These T cell receptor beta chains were read from a single sample in a study of shared clonotypes between healthy human individuals. Produced via immunoSEQ multiplex PCR; TCRdb's table is partial and in-frame only. The sample holds about 1.1 million clones; 70% to 80% are singletons and the top ten take about 0.94%. Specimen: memory CD4+ T cells from PBMCs. Receptor source: a man between 18 and 29 years old in good health. Some clones in this sample may be carry-over from other donors' samples. CDR3s include the opening cysteine and the closing phenylalanine or tryptophan. The order of the fields is D gene, clone size, J gene, V gene, CDR3 protein, CDR3 DNA. D genes are given only for firm matches. Rows give clone size only sometimes, using once, few, many, or a class for an expanded clone.

NA	NA	TRBJ2-1	TRBV5-1	CASSLEGQGPGNVQFF	TGCGCCAGCAGCTTGGAGGGGCAGGGGCCAGGGAACGTGCAGTTCTTC
NA	once	TRBJ2-7	TRBV29-1	CSVESRRGEQYF	TGCAGCGTTGAAAGTCGCAGGGGCGAGCAGTACTTC
NA	NA	TRBJ2-4	TRBV7-2	CASSLGGSKNIQYF	TGTGCCAGCAGCCTAGGGGGGAGCAAAAACATTCAGTACTTC
NA	NA	TRBJ2-1	TRBV28	CASSLLGEGQFF	TGTGCCAGCAGTTTATTGGGGGAAGGGCAGTTCTTC
TRBD1	NA	TRBJ1-2	TRBV5-4	CASSLDRGRYTF	TGTGCCAGCAGCTTGGACAGGGGCCGGTACACCTTC
NA	NA	TRBJ2-5	TRBV5-6	CASTPGPQETQYF	TGTGCCAGCACCCCGGGGCCCCAAGAGACCCAGTACTTC
TRBD2	NA	TRBJ2-1	TRBV5-4	CASSLGTSGYNEQFF	TGTGCCAGCAGCTTGGGGACTAGCGGTTACAATGAGCAGTTCTTC
NA	NA	TRBJ1-2	TRBV19	CASTVTARAGFYGYTF	TGTGCCAGTACCGTAACGGCACGAGCGGGATTCTATGGCTACACCTTC
NA	NA	TRBJ2-3	TRBV15	CATSRDPTGADTQYF	TGTGCCACCAGCAGAGATCCGACGGGGGCCGATACGCAGTATTTT
NA	NA	TRBJ2-5	TRBV11-1	CASSLDTFGKETQYF	TGTGCCAGCAGCTTGGACACCTTCGGAAAGGAGACCCAGTACTTC
NA	NA	TRBJ1-1	TRBV7-9	CASSFIPPGRENTEAFF	TGTGCCAGCAGCTTCATACCCCCGGGACGGGAGAACACTGAAGCTTTCTTT
NA	NA	TRBJ2-2	TRBV23-1	CASSRGQADTGELFF	TGCGCCAGCAGTCGAGGGCAGGCGGACACCGGGGAGCTGTTTTTT
TRBD1	NA	TRBJ1-1	TRBV29-1	CSVGPIPGQLYTEAFF	TGCAGCGTTGGCCCAATCCCGGGACAGCTGTACACTGAAGCTTTCTTT
NA	NA	TRBJ1-1	TRBV18	CASSPGTFMNTEAFF	TGTGCCAGCTCACCAGGGACCTTCATGAACACTGAAGCTTTCTTT
NA	once	TRBJ1-2	TRBV4-1	CASSQGDRDYGYTF	TGCGCCAGCAGCCAAGGAGACAGAGACTATGGCTACACCTTC
NA	NA	TRBJ1-1	TRBV7-7	CASSQLENTEAFF	TGTGCCAGCAGCCAACTGGAGAACACTGAAGCTTTCTTT
TRBD2	NA	TRBJ2-1	TRBV27	CASRRAGGRDEQFF	TGTGCCAGCAGAAGGGCGGGGGGTCGGGATGAGCAGTTCTTC
TRBD1	once	TRBJ1-1	TRBV7-9	CASSSQTGANTEAFF	TGTGCCAGCAGCTCGCAGACAGGGGCCAACACTGAAGCTTTCTTT
NA	NA	TRBJ2-5	TRBV2	CASGSVGGETQYF	TGTGCCAGCGGTAGTGTCGGTGGGGAGACCCAGTACTTC
NA	NA	TRBJ2-5	TRBV5-1	CASRESQETQYF	TGCGCCAGCAGGGAGAGCCAAGAGACCCAGTACTTC
NA	NA	TRBJ2-5	TRBV6-1	CASRRRGGETQYF	TGTGCCAGCAGGCGTAGGGGTGGAGAGACCCAGTACTTC
NA	NA	TRBJ1-1	TRBV7-8	CASSPGGGHGSFF	TGTGCCAGCAGCCCCGGCGGGGGCCACGGGTCTTTCTTT
NA	NA	TRBJ1-1	TRBV4-1	CASSQDIWGNTEAFF	TGCGCCAGCAGCCAAGATATCTGGGGGAACACTGAAGCTTTCTTT
NA	NA	TRBJ2-1	TRBV7-3	CASSLGSASSYNEQFF	TGTGCCAGCAGCTTAGGGAGCGCCAGCTCCTACAATGAGCAGTTCTTC
NA	NA	TRBJ2-1	TRBV28	CASSFPSAGAWNEQFF	TGTGCCAGCAGTTTCCCCTCTGCCGGGGCTTGGAATGAGCAGTTCTTC
TRBD2	NA	TRBJ2-5	TRBV5-1	CASSLFLAEKETQYF	TGCGCCAGCAGCTTGTTCCTAGCGGAAAAAGAGACCCAGTACTTC
NA	NA	TRBJ1-3	TRBV30	CAWSVLSVGNTIYF	TGTGCCTGGAGTGTCTTGTCAGTTGGAAACACCATATATTTT
NA	NA	TRBJ2-3	TRBV25-1	CASSTEYGTDTQYF	TGTGCCAGCAGTACGGAGTACGGCACAGATACGCAGTATTTT
NA	NA	TRBJ1-5	TRBV6-5	CASSYGTGSNQPQHF	TGTGCCAGCAGTTACGGGACGGGTAGCAATCAGCCCCAGCATTTT
NA	few	TRBJ2-2	TRBV27	CASSWAPRAGELFF	TGTGCCAGCAGTTGGGCCCCGCGGGCCGGGGAGCTGTTTTTT
NA	few	TRBJ1-2	TRBV11-2	CASSRPEGVGYTF	TGTGCCAGCAGCCGACCAGAGGGTGTTGGCTACACCTTC
NA	NA	TRBJ2-1	TRBV6-4	CASSEQPYYNEQFF	TGTGCCAGCAGTGAGCAGCCTTACTACAATGAGCAGTTCTTC
TRBD1	NA	TRBJ1-1	TRBV7-2	CASSLLGRGRTEAFF	TGTGCCAGCAGCTTATTAGGCAGGGGGCGGACTGAAGCTTTCTTT
TRBD2	NA	TRBJ2-3	TRBV29-1	CSFYRLAGGPFTDTQYF	TGCAGCTTTTACCGGTTGGCGGGAGGGCCCTTCACAGATACGCAGTATTTT
TRBD2	few	TRBJ2-1	TRBV5-4	CASSGTSGYNEQFF	TGTGCCAGCAGTGGGACTAGCGGTTACAATGAGCAGTTCTTC
TRBD1	NA	TRBJ2-7	TRBV18	CASSLGQGAYYEQYF	TGTGCCAGCTCACTGGGACAGGGGGCATACTACGAGCAGTACTTC
TRBD1	NA	TRBJ1-3	TRBV7-9	CASSPRSTGRDTIYF	TGTGCCAGCAGCCCCCGCTCGACAGGGAGGGACACCATATATTTT
NA	few	TRBJ2-7	TRBV11-2	CASSLDMVSYEQYF	TGTGCCAGCAGCTTAGATATGGTCTCCTACGAGCAGTACTTC
NA	NA	TRBJ2-7	TRBV7-2	CASSPSGVPYEQYF	TGTGCCAGCAGCCCTTCGGGAGTTCCCTACGAGCAGTACTTC
TRBD1	NA	TRBJ2-7	TRBV27	CASSYRGTDYEQYF	TGTGCCAGCAGCTACAGGGGTACCGACTACGAGCAGTACTTC
TRBD2	NA	TRBJ2-4	TRBV5-1	CASSPTSGSRNIQYF	TGCGCCAGCAGCCCGACTAGCGGGAGTCGCAACATTCAGTACTTC
TRBD1	NA	TRBJ1-1	TRBV9	CASSRDRVDTEAFF	TGTGCCAGCAGCCGCGACAGGGTTGACACTGAAGCTTTCTTT
TRBD1	few	TRBJ1-2	TRBV5-4	CASRSGTENYGYTF	TGTGCCAGCAGGTCCGGGACAGAGAACTATGGCTACACCTTC
NA	NA	TRBJ2-3	TRBV6-6	CASSQGFFTQYF	TGTGCCAGCAGCCAGGGCTTTTTCACGCAGTATTTT
TRBD1	NA	TRBJ2-5	TRBV5-1	CASSLGTGQETQYF	TGCGCCAGCAGCCTCGGGACAGGGCAAGAGACCCAGTACTTC
NA	NA	TRBJ2-3	TRBV2	CASGRTGLTYTDTQYF	TGTGCCAGCGGACGAACAGGGTTAACCTACACAGATACGCAGTATTTT
NA	NA	TRBJ1-2	TRBV6-1	CASRRTIAGSGYTF	TGTGCCAGCAGAAGAACGATTGCAGGGTCCGGCTACACCTTC
NA	NA	TRBJ2-7	TRBV30	CAWSVPRVRREQYF	TGTGCCTGGAGTGTACCCAGGGTTAGACGCGAGCAGTACTTC
TRBD1	NA	TRBJ2-5	TRBV25-1	CASREDRVGETQYF	TGTGCCAGCAGGGAGGACAGGGTGGGAGAGACCCAGTACTTC
NA	NA	TRBJ2-5	TRBV5-1	CASSSSLAGETQYF	TGCGCCAGCAGCTCCTCCCTCGCGGGGGAGACCCAGTACTTC
NA	NA	TRBJ2-7	TRBV18	CASSPPQGIHEQYF	TGTGCCAGCTCACCACCTCAGGGTATCCACGAGCAGTACTTC
NA	NA	TRBJ1-5	TRBV9	CASSVTAENQPQHF	TGTGCCAGCAGCGTGACTGCAGAGAATCAGCCCCAGCATTTT
NA	NA	TRBJ2-7	TRBV5-1	CASSPGSTSSYEQYF	TGCGCCAGCAGCCCTGGGTCAACATCCTCCTACGAGCAGTACTTC
NA	many	TRBJ2-7	TRBV28	CASSTRRSYEQYF	TGTGCCAGCAGCACCCGCAGATCCTACGAGCAGTACTTC
NA	NA	TRBJ2-7	TRBV15	CATSGGLRQRSYEQYF	TGTGCCACCAGCGGAGGCCTCCGACAGCGTTCCTACGAGCAGTACTTC